One and the same sample provided the 6 T cell receptor beta chains below, sequenced in a study of control samples from healthy donors and cancer patients. Sequencing used immunoSEQ multiplex PCR; TCRdb keeps in-frame clones, though not all of them. The sample holds 90,000 to 120,000 clones; around four fifths are singletons and the top ten take 6.5%. Sequenced input: blood. The receptor set was obtained from a man aged 18 to 35 in good health.

The chain joins TRBV6-6 to TRBJ2-2; D unclear. V lost 2 bases to trimming and J lost 2 bases, with 12 bases between them. From germline, CDR1 is MNHNY and CDR2 SVGAGI (reference sequence). The CDR3 has 16 residues. The CDR3 region is CASSYGQPLNTGELFF. CDR3 bases: TGTGCCAGCAGTTACGGTCAGCCCCTTAACACCGGGGAGCTGTTTTTT.

This clone was observed once. The chain links TRBV28 to TRBJ2-7; 7 nucleotides agree with TRBD1. Germline V gives CDR1 MDHEN, CDR2 SYDVKM. The CDR3 extends over 14 amino acids. With V trimmed by 1 base and J by 5 bases, 5 bases remained unmatched. The CDR3 DNA is TGTGCCAGCAGTTTATATGACAGGGCCCACGAGCAGTACTTC. As protein: CASSLYDRAHEQYF.

This clone was observed a few times. The V call is TRBV7-9, the J call TRBJ1-1, with D perhaps TRBD1 (6 bases). This CDR3 comprises 13 residues. Trimming cost V 3 bases and J 7 bases, with 12 bases left between them. CDR1 SEHNR and CDR2 FQNEAQ come from the germline V gene (reference sequence). CDR3 coding DNA: TGTGCCAGCAGCTTTAATCAGGGGCATGAAGCTTTCTTT. Translated, it gives CASSFNQGHEAFF.

The chain combines TRBV28 with TRBJ1-5; no reliable D call. The V end lost 6 bases, the J end lost 3 bases, and 6 bases lay between the germline ends. In germline, CDR1 is MDHEN, CDR2 SYDVKM. This CDR3 has 12 residues. CDR3 in amino acids: CASRSNNQPQHF. The DNA of the CDR3 is TGTGCCAGCAGAAGTAACAATCAGCCCCAGCATTTT.

This clone has just one count. The rearrangement joins TRBV11-2 to TRBJ1-1; D call uncertain. In germline, CDR1 is SGHAT, CDR2 FQNNGV. CDR3 size: 11 residues. The V end was cut by 5 bases, the J end by 8 bases, with 9 bases between. The CDR3 loop reads CASSVRWEAFF. CDR3 nucleotides: TGTGCCAGCAGCGTCCGGTGGGAAGCTTTCTTT.

The V and J genes are TRBV28 and TRBJ1-2; possibly TRBD1 for D (5 bases). Germline CDR1 and CDR2: MDHEN and SYDVKM. The CDR3 spans 12 residues. V lost 3 bases and J lost 3, with 5 bases in between. As DNA, the CDR3 is TGTGCCAGCAGTTTGGGGGACTATGGCTACACCTTC. Its translation is CASSLGDYGYTF.